Below are 23 T cell receptor beta chains sequenced from a single sample in a study of T-cell memory formation after mild COVID-19. TCRdb reanalysed the 5' RACE reads using MiXCR and keeps one entry per CDR3 protein. The table records under 50,000 distinct CDR3 sequences, roughly 27% of them present only once. Sample: PBMCs or a T cell subset sorted from them (not recorded which). These TCRs come from a man between 18 and 35 years old who had mild COVID-19 (a few samples of this study predate the infection). Cell type and time point are not known.

This clonotype was detected ten times or more. This may arise from a read error, as a much more abundant clone is one base away. V and J are TRBV13 and TRBJ2-7, with 12 bases matching TRBD2. Germline loops: CDR1 PRHDT, CDR2 FYEKMQ (reference sequence). The trim removed 5 bases at V and 1 base at J, leaving 15 bases unmatched. The CDR3 runs to 19 residues. The CDR3 is CASSPQTSSGGARSYEQYF. In DNA, the CDR3 is TGTGCCAGCAGCCCACAGACCTCTAGCGGGGGGGCCCGGTCCTACGAGCAGTACTTC.

The CDR3 coding sequence is TGTGCCACGAAGACAGGGGATAAGACCCAGTACTTC. Encoded protein: CATKTGDKTQYF. This chain joins TRBV10-3 and TRBJ2-5; 8 nucleotides align to TRBD1. V shed 10 bases and J 6 bases; nucleotides not matched to a gene: 7. The germline V gene has CDR1 ENHRY and CDR2 SYGVKD. The CDR3 runs to 12 residues.

This clonotype was observed a handful of times. The chain carries TRBV7-2 and TRBJ2-3, with a tentative D call TRBD2 (5 bases). The CDR3 covers 17 residues. Germline-derived CDR1 and CDR2 are SGHTA and FQGNSA. V gave up 5 bases and J gave up 3 bases, with 21 bases separating them. CDR3 in DNA: TGTGCCAGCAGCCCCCACCCAGTCAGTGGAGGTACAGATACGCAGTATTTT. Translation gives CASSPHPVSGGTDTQYF.

V gene TRBV5-1 combines with J gene TRBJ2-7; tentative D call: TRBD2 (5 bases). Trimming took 0 bases from V and 2 from J, leaving 6 bases between them. This CDR3 has 13 residues. Per the germline V gene, CDR1 is SGHRS and CDR2 is YFSETQ. In nucleotides, the CDR3 is TGCGCCAGCAGCTTGGATAGCGCCTACGAGCAGTACTTC. It encodes CASSLDSAYEQYF.

The sample holds a few counts of this clonotype. This could be a read error, since a much larger clone is one nucleotide away. This sequence joins TRBV20-1 and TRBJ2-7, with 7 bases fitting TRBD2. From germline, CDR1 is DFQATT and CDR2 SNEGSKA (reference sequence). The CDR3 runs 15 residues. CDR3 sequence (DNA): TGCAGGGCCAGAAAGCAGGGAGGGCCGAGGTACGAGCAGTACTTC. Protein: CRARKQGGPRYEQYF.

The chain is built from TRBV11-2 and TRBJ1-1; D unclear. The V end was cut by 2 bases, the J end by 2 bases, with 9 bases between. This CDR3 has 14 amino acids. Germline loops: CDR1 SGHAT, CDR2 FQNNGV. The CDR3 region is CASSLSYSNTEAFF. The CDR3 coding sequence is TGTGCCAGCAGCTTATCTTACAGTAACACTGAAGCTTTCTTT.

V gene TRBV29-1 combines with J gene TRBJ2-1; D is uncertain. Germline V lookup: CDR1 SQVTM, CDR2 ANQGSEA. V lost 4 bases to trimming and J lost 7 bases, with 11 bases between them. CDR3 length: 12 amino acids. CDR3 region: CSVVSPGNEQFF. CDR3 nucleotides: TGCAGCGTTGTAAGCCCTGGGAATGAGCAGTTCTTC.

This chain links TRBV4-3 with TRBJ2-7; D unclear. The V gene's germline CDR1 is LGHNA and CDR2 YSLEER. The CDR3 loop spans 13 amino acids. V lost 2 bases to trimming and J lost 3 bases, with 8 bases between them. The CDR3 here is CASSQRENYEQYF. In DNA form, the CDR3 reads TGCGCCAGCAGCCAACGCGAGAACTACGAGCAGTACTTC.

This sequence joins TRBV28 and TRBJ1-2; unclear D gene. Trimming removed 6 bases from V and 6 bases from J, with 14 bases in between. CDR1 is MDHEN, CDR2 SYDVKM, per germline. The CDR3 totals 13 residues. CDR3 bases: TGTGCCAGCAGGGGCGTGGCTGGAGATGGCTACACCTTC. It translates to CASRGVAGDGYTF.

The V gene is TRBV28, the J gene TRBJ2-5, with a possible D match to TRBD1 (6 bases). Looked up from germline, CDR1 is MDHEN and CDR2 is SYDVKM. This CDR3 region has 15 residues. Trimming shortened V by 2 bases and J by 3 bases, and 13 bases separated the two germline ends. CDR3 DNA sequence: TGTGCCAGCAGTTTACCGGCAGGGGCCGAAGAGACCCAGTACTTC. Amino acids: CASSLPAGAEETQYF.

In its sample, this clonotype was seen a few times. The chain has TRBV6-4 and TRBJ2-1; 11 bases align to TRBD2. The CDR3 length is 14 residues. Germline CDR1 reads MRHNA; CDR2 reads SNTAGT. The junction had 6 bases not matched to a gene; V was cut back by 5 bases and J by 9 bases. CDR3 DNA sequence: TGTGCCAGCAGTCTTAGCGGGGGGGCCGGTGAGCAGTTCTTC. Protein product: CASSLSGGAGEQFF.

The CDR3 here is CASSTTGALEAFF. CDR3 sequence (DNA): TGTGCCAGCAGTACGACAGGGGCTCTTGAAGCTTTCTTT. The chain combines TRBV12-3 or TRBV12-4 with TRBJ1-1; 8 bases are shared with TRBD1. Trimming cost V 5 bases and J 7 bases; bases outside gene matches: 6. There are 13 residues in the CDR3.

This clonotype was detected a few times. The chain recombines TRBV4-1 with TRBJ2-7; 9 bases match TRBD2. CDR1 is MGHRA, CDR2 YSYEKL, per germline. CDR3 size: 15 residues. After removal of 6 bases from V and 2 bases from J, the junction contained 8 bases not matched to a gene. CDR3: CASSLRLAETYEQYV. CDR3 nucleotides: TGCGCCAGCAGTTTGAGACTAGCGGAGACCTACGAGCAGTACGTC.

The table lists this clonotype with many counts. This sequence joins TRBV5-1 and TRBJ1-1; TRBD1 matches at 8 bases. There are 16 residues in the CDR3. V shed 4 bases, J shed 0 bases, and the junction held 8 bases outside the gene matches. CDR1 is SGHRS and CDR2 is YFSETQ in the germline V gene. The CDR3 DNA reads TGCGCCAGCAGCGACGGGACAGGTCTCATGAACACTGAAGCTTTCTTT. Translating gives CASSDGTGLMNTEAFF. Full variable domain (rest looked up from reference TRBV5-1 and TRBJ1-1): KAGVTQTPRYLIKTRGQQVTLSCSPISGHRSVSWYQQTPGQGLQFLFEYFSETQRNKGNFPGRFSGRQFSNSRSEMNVSTLELGDSALYLCASSDGTGLMNTEAFFGQGTRLTVV.

This clonotype has just a few counts. CDR3 amino acids: CASSFGYEQYV. The CDR3 DNA follows: TGTGCCAGCAGTTTCGGTTACGAGCAGTACGTC. The V and J genes are TRBV28 and TRBJ2-7; D gene ambiguous. This CDR3 is 11 amino acids long. V lost 3 bases and J 4 bases, leaving 4 bases between the germline ends. Germline lookup yields CDR1 MDHEN and CDR2 SYDVKM.

The chain is built from TRBV7-9 and TRBJ2-1, with no clear D. Trimming removed 3 bases from V and 6 bases from J, with 3 bases in between. Looked up from germline, CDR1 is SEHNR and CDR2 is FQNEAQ (reference sequence). The CDR3 is 11 residues long. CDR3 loop: CASSFANEQFF. CDR3 nucleotide sequence: TGTGCCAGCAGCTTCGCCAATGAGCAGTTCTTC.

This clonotype is large in the sample. V gene TRBV27 combines with J gene TRBJ2-7; TRBD2 matches at 8 bases. The germline CDR1 and CDR2 sequences are MNHEY and SMNVEV (reference sequence). J was trimmed by 1 base and V by 1 base; bases with no gene match: 3. The CDR3 consists of 15 residues. CDR3 loop: CASSLLAGSSYEQYF. The CDR3 bases are TGTGCCAGCAGTTTATTAGCGGGGTCTTCCTACGAGCAGTACTTC.

The genes are TRBV4-1 and TRBJ2-1; TRBD2 aligns across 7 bases. The CDR3 totals 14 residues. CDR1 MGHRA and CDR2 YSYEKL come from the germline V gene. With 4 bases clipped from V and 6 bases from J, the junction kept 6 bases outside the gene matches. CDR3 sequence reads: CASSRGVAGNEQFF. CDR3 in DNA: TGCGCCAGCAGCCGAGGGGTAGCGGGCAATGAGCAGTTCTTC.

In this sample, this clonotype turned up a few times. The CDR3 nucleotides are TGTGCCAGCAGCGTCACAGGGTCCGGGGAGCTGTTTTTT. Its protein product is CASSVTGSGELFF. The J gene is TRBJ2-2, the V gene TRBV11-2, with a tentative D call TRBD1 (6 bases). The ends were cut back, 5 bases at V and 6 bases at J, with 10 bases in the middle. Per germline, CDR1 SGHAT and CDR2 FQNNGV. This CDR3 region has 13 residues.

This clonotype was found a few times. The chain has TRBV29-1 and TRBJ2-5; 9 nucleotides line up with TRBD2. This CDR3 comprises 14 residues. The V segment lost 3 bases and the J segment 5 bases; nucleotides outside the gene matches: 7. Germline CDR1 and CDR2: SQVTM and ANQGSEA. The CDR3 loop is CSVDWAGGPETQYF. The CDR3 DNA reads as TGCAGCGTTGATTGGGCGGGGGGGCCGGAGACCCAGTACTTC.

This clonotype was observed a handful of times. This chain connects TRBV7-9 to TRBJ2-3, with unresolved D. CDR1 SEHNR and CDR2 FQNEAQ come from the germline V gene (reference sequence). V dropped 5 bases and J dropped 4 bases, with 10 bases sitting between them. The CDR3 is 13 amino acids. The CDR3 reads CASSISQADTQYF. CDR3 in DNA: TGTGCCAGCAGCATTAGCCAGGCAGATACGCAGTATTTT. The full variable domain, in which reference TRBV7-9 and TRBJ2-3 provide the parts outside the CDR3, is DTGVSQNPRHKITKRGQNVTFRCDPISEHNRLYWYRQTLGQGPEFLTYFQNEAQLEKSRLLSDRFSAERPKGSFSTLEIQRTEQGDSAMYLCASSISQADTQYFGPGTRLTVL.

In this sample, this clonotype turned up a few times. This may come from a read error, since a much larger clone is one base off. J is TRBJ2-7 and V is TRBV20-1, with D perhaps matching TRBD2 (5 bases). Trimming took off 3 bases at V and 3 bases at J, with 15 bases between the two ends. Germline CDR1 and CDR2: DFQATT and SNEGSKA (reference sequence). The CDR3 runs 14 residues. In DNA form, the CDR3 reads TGCAGTGCTAGGGCCTCCGGGATCAACTACGAGCAGTACGTC. Protein sequence: CSARASGINYEQYV.

The chain employs TRBV5-1 and TRBJ2-7, with 9 bases aligning to TRBD1. Trimming took 0 bases from V and 4 from J; bases not matched to a gene: 5. The CDR3 length is 15 residues. Germline loops: CDR1 SGHRS, CDR2 YFSETQ. The DNA for the CDR3 is TGCGCCAGCAGCTTGGTGGGACAGGGAACGTACGAGCAGTACTTC. Translating gives CASSLVGQGTYEQYF.